These 15 T cell receptor beta chains were all obtained from the same sample, sequenced in a study of blood T cells in healthy people across ages. Using a J-beta primer mix together with a sample-barcoded 5' primer, a second PCR was run for roughly 6 to 12 cycles. TCRdb used MiXCR to reprocess the 5' RACE reads, holding one entry per CDR3 protein. The table has 700,000 to 950,000 distinct CDR3 sequences, roughly 44% seen once; the top ten hold 20% to 25%. Material for sequencing was blood. These receptors came from a woman aged 60-75 years in good health.

This clonotype was seen a handful of times. J is TRBJ2-1 and V is TRBV13; the D gene could be TRBD1 or TRBD2 (5 bases each). V lost 3 bases and J 4 bases, leaving 13 bases between the germline ends. The CDR3 totals 15 residues. Germline V lookup: CDR1 PRHDT, CDR2 FYEKMQ (reference sequence). CDR3 residues: CASSLAGAMYNEQFF. The CDR3 DNA follows: TGTGCCAGCAGCTTGGCCGGGGCTATGTACAATGAGCAGTTCTTC.

This clonotype came up many times. The J gene is TRBJ2-5, the V gene TRBV20-1; TRBD2 agrees at 10 bases. CDR3 length equals 15 residues. The junction had 9 bases not matched to a gene; V was cut back by 4 bases and J by 4 bases. Germline V gene lookup returns CDR1 DFQATT and CDR2 SNEGSKA (reference sequence). As DNA, the CDR3 is TGCAGTGCTAATGGGGGATTAGCGGGAGGAGAGACCCAGTACTTC. Its translation: CSANGGLAGGETQYF.

A word on this clonotype: A read error may account for a junction end that differs from germline. This chain links TRBV5-1 with TRBJ2-1; weak D call: TRBD1 (6 bases). The germline gives CDR1 SGHRS, CDR2 YFSETQ. The CDR3 loop spans 14 amino acids. The CDR3 spells CANSLTGFYNEQFF. In nucleotides, the CDR3 is TGCGCCAACAGCTTAACAGGGTTCTACAATGAGCAGTTCTTC.

The genes are TRBV3-1 and TRBJ2-7; maybe TRBD2 (5 bases). The germline V gene encodes CDR1 LGHDT and CDR2 YNNKEL (reference sequence). CDR3 length: 18 residues. V lost 2 bases, J lost 4 bases, and 24 bases lay in between. The CDR3 spells CASSQPFPLSGVSYEQYF. The CDR3 DNA follows: TGTGCCAGCAGCCAACCCTTCCCGTTATCCGGGGTTTCTTACGAGCAGTACTTC.

Details on this clonotype: One end of the junction varies from germline; a read error may be responsible. The chain combines TRBV3-1 with TRBJ2-1; D gene unclear. Germline CDR1 and CDR2: LGHDT and YNNKEL (reference sequence). The CDR3 totals 12 residues. This chain's CDR3 is CASSQVGCEKFF. In DNA form, the CDR3 reads TGTGCCAGCAGCCAAGTTGGTTGTGAGAAGTTCTTC.

A word on this clonotype: A much bigger clone sits one base away, suggesting this may be a read error. V usage is TRBV11-2 and J usage is TRBJ2-1; possible D gene TRBD1, 5 bases. The germline CDR1 and CDR2 sequences are SGHAT and FQNNGV. The CDR3 has 15 amino acids. For the CDR3, the DNA is TGTGCCAGCAGCCCTAGAGCGCAGGGAAGCAATGAGCGGTTCTTC. This codes for CASSPRAQGSNERFF.

This clonotype was seen only a few times. The chain has TRBV5-1 and TRBJ2-1; 11 nucleotides align to TRBD1. This CDR3 has 13 residues. CDR1 is SGHRS, CDR2 YFSETQ, per germline. Losses at the gene ends were 4 bases for V and 9 bases for J; bases not matched to a gene: 3. DNA of the CDR3: TGCGCCAGCAGCGGACAGGGGGCTGGTGAGCAGTTCTTC. This translates into CASSGQGAGEQFF.

The chain links TRBV7-9 to TRBJ2-7, with 10 nucleotides matching TRBD1. This CDR3 comprises 14 residues. After removal of 5 bases from V and 4 bases from J, the junction contained 5 bases not matched to a gene. Germline assignment: CDR1 SEHNR and CDR2 FQNEAQ (reference sequence). The CDR3 loop is CASSLGTGEYEQYF. CDR3 nucleotides: TGTGCCAGCAGCCTAGGGACAGGGGAGTACGAGCAGTACTTC.

At least ten counts were recorded for this clonotype. This chain links TRBV3-1 with TRBJ2-7, with 12 bases fitting TRBD2. The length of the CDR3 is 19 residues. Germline CDR1 reads LGHDT; CDR2 reads YNNKEL (reference sequence). The junction had 13 bases not matched to a gene; V was cut back by 4 bases and J by 0 bases. CDR3: CASSLERTSGARVSYEQYF. In DNA form, the CDR3 reads TGTGCCAGCAGCCTAGAAAGGACTAGCGGGGCTCGAGTCTCCTACGAGCAGTACTTC.

V gene TRBV25-1 combines with J gene TRBJ1-2, with D possibly matching TRBD1 (5 bases). In germline, CDR1 is MGHDK, CDR2 SYGVNS. The CDR3 is 17 amino acids. V was shortened by 7 bases and J by 2 bases, with 23 bases between the two germline ends. The CDR3 DNA is TGTGCCAGCACGCCCAGGGCAAGTACCCTTTCCAACTATGGCTACACCTTC. Encoded protein: CASTPRASTLSNYGYTF.

This clonotype was recorded at least ten times. This chain connects TRBV5-1 to TRBJ2-5, with D tentatively TRBD2 (5 bases). V was pared by 0 bases and J by 2 bases, with 8 bases between. The germline CDR1 and CDR2 sequences are SGHRS and YFSETQ. The CDR3 contains 14 residues. CDR3 residues: CASSLGRTQETQYF. In nucleotides, the CDR3 is TGCGCCAGCAGCTTGGGGCGGACTCAAGAGACCCAGTACTTC. Based on the CDR3 plus reference TRBV5-1 and TRBJ2-5, the full variable domain is KAGVTQTPRYLIKTRGQQVTLSCSPISGHRSVSWYQQTPGQGLQFLFEYFSETQRNKGNFPGRFSGRQFSNSRSEMNVSTLELGDSALYLCASSLGRTQETQYFGPGTRLLVL.

A few counts support this clonotype. The DNA is omitted, as the CDR3 cannot be located on it reliably, and the CDR3 follows TCRdb's listing. The CDR3 loop is CASSYRSVGRGNNQPLHF. The gene calls are TRBV6-2 or TRBV6-3 and TRBJ1-5. The CDR3 is made up of 18 amino acids, end residues included. CDR1 is MNHEY, CDR2 SVGEGT, per germline.

The chain has TRBV6-5 and TRBJ2-5; 14 positions match TRBD2. Trimming took 2 bases from V and 11 from J; bases not matched to a gene: 10. Per the germline V gene, CDR1 is MNHEY and CDR2 is SVGAGI. The CDR3 runs 16 residues. The CDR3 loop reads CASSYPGTSGSHEQYF. The CDR3 nucleotides are TGTGCCAGCAGTTACCCCGGGACTAGCGGGAGCCATGAGCAGTACTTC.

The chain has TRBV7-2 and TRBJ2-4; possible D gene TRBD1, 6 bases. V dropped 4 bases and J dropped 3 bases, with 13 bases sitting between them. This CDR3 is built from 15 residues. Germline assignment: CDR1 SGHTA and CDR2 FQGNSA. The CDR3 region is CASSSGDWGKNIQYF. CDR3 in DNA: TGTGCCAGCAGCTCAGGGGATTGGGGCAAAAACATTCAGTACTTC.

The chain couples TRBV3-1 to TRBJ2-5, with no clear D. V shed 1 base and J shed 0 bases, with 3 bases lying between them. The CDR3 totals 13 residues. The germline gives CDR1 LGHDT, CDR2 YNNKEL (reference sequence). As DNA, the CDR3 is TGTGCCAGCAGCCAAGCCAACCAAGAGACCCAGTACTTC. This translates into CASSQANQETQYF.